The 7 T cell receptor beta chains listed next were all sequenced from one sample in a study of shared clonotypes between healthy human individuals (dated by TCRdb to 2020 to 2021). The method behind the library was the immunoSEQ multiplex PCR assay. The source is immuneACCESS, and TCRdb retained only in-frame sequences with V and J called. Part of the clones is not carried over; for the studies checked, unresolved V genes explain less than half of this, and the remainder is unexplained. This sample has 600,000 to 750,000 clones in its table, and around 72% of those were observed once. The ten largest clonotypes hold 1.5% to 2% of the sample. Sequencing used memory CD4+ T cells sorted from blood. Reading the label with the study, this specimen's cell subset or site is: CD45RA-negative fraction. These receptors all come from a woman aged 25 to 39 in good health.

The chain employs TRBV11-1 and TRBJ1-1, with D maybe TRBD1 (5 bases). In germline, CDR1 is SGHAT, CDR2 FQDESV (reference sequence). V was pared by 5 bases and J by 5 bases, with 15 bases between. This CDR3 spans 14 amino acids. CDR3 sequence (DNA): TGTGCCAGCAGCCCAAGCCAGGGAGGTACTGAAGCTTTCTTT. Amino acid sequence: CASSPSQGGTEAFF.

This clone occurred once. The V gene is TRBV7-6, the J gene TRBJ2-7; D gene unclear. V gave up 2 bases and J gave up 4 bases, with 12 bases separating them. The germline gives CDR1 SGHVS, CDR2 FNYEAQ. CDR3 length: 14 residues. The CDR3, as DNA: TGTGCCAGCAGCTTACATCCGGGCCTATACGAGCAGTACTTC. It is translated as CASSLHPGLYEQYF. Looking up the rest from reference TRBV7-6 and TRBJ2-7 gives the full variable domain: GAGVSQSPRYKVTKRGQDVALRCDPISGHVSLYWYRQALGQGPEFLTYFNYEAQQDKSGLPNDRFSAERPEGSISTLTIQRTEQRDSAMYRCASSLHPGLYEQYFGPGTRLTVT.

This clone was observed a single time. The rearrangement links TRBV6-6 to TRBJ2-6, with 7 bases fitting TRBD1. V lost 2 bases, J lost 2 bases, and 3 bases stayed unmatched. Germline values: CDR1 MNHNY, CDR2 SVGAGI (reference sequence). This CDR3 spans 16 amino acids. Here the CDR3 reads CASSYTQGPGANVLTF. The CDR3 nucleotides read TGTGCCAGCAGTTACACACAGGGGCCTGGGGCCAACGTCCTGACTTTC.

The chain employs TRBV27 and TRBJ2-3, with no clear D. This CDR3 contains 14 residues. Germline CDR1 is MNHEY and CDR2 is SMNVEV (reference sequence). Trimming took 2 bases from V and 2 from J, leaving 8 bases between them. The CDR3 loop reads CASSLNSYTDTQYF. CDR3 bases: TGTGCCAGCAGTTTAAACAGCTACACAGATACGCAGTATTTT.

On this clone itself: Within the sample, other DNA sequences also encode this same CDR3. DNA of the CDR3: TGTGCCAGCAGTTTAACTTACAATGAGCAGTTCTTC. Its protein is CASSLTYNEQFF. This rearrangement joins TRBV28 to TRBJ2-1; D uncertain. This CDR3 spans 12 amino acids. The germline gives CDR1 MDHEN, CDR2 SYDVKM. V was shortened by 2 bases and J by 4 bases, with 3 bases between the two germline ends.

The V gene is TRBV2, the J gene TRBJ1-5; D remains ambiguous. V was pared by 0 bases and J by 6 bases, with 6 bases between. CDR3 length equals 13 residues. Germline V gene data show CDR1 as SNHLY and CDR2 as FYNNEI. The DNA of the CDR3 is TGTGCCAGCAGTGAAGCTCGGGTTCAGCCCCAGCATTTT. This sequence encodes CASSEARVQPQHF. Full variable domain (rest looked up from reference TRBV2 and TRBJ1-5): EPEVTQTPSHQVTQMGQEVILRCVPISNHLYFYWYRQILGQKVEFLVSFYNNEISEKSEIFDDQFSVERPDGSNFTLKIRSTKLEDSAMYFCASSEARVQPQHFGDGTRLSIL.

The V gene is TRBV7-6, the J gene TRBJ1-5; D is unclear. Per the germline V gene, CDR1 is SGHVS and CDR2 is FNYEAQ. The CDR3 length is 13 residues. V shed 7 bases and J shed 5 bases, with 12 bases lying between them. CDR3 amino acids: CASNTGEDQPQHF. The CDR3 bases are TGTGCCAGCAATACCGGAGAAGATCAGCCCCAGCATTTT.